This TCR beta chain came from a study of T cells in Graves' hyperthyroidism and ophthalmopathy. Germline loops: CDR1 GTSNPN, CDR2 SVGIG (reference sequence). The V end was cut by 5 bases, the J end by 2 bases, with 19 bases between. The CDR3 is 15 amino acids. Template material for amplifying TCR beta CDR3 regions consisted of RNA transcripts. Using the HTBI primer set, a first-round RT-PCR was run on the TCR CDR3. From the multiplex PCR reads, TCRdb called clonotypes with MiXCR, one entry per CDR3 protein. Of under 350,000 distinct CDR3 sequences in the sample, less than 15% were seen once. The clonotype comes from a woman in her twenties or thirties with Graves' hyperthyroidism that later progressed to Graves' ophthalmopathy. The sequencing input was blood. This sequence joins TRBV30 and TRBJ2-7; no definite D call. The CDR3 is CAWGEYLENPYEQYF. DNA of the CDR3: TGTGCCTGGGGGGAATATCTGGAAAACCCCTACGAGCAGTACTTC.